One T cell receptor beta chain is described in this entry. As yet, its antigen is unknown. Terminally differentiated effector memory CD45RA+ cells were excluded from the naive CD8 cells, which were CD45RO-negative and positively selected for CCR7. Each donor was a Caucasian adult residing in Nashville, Tennessee. The deep-level immunoSEQ assay was used. The repertoire was sequenced with immunoSEQ multiplex PCR; TCRdb's copy has only in-frame clones and lacks some. Of some 2.1 million clones in the sample, about 94% are singletons; the top ten hold about 1.7%. The sample originates from a study of shared clonotypes between healthy human individuals. Study-wide results and caveats: Exclusively blood specimens were collected; tissue repertoires likely differ. Approximately 5% was the fraction of naive CD4 clonotypes found shared across several donors.

Trimming left V 2 bases short and J 0 bases short, with 18 bases between. Germline lookup yields CDR1 SGDLS and CDR2 YYNGEE. The CDR3 is 18 amino acids. Sequences were obtained from naive CD8+ T cells from PBMCs. The rearrangement links TRBV9 to TRBJ2-1, with D perhaps matching TRBD1 or TRBD2 (5 bases each). The TCR comes from a man younger than 35 in good health. Some clones in this sample may be carry-over from other donors' samples. The CDR3 spells CASSVTTGLAGSYNEQFF. In nucleotides, the CDR3 is TGTGCCAGCAGCGTCACCACGGGGCTAGCCGGCTCCTACAATGAGCAGTTCTTC.